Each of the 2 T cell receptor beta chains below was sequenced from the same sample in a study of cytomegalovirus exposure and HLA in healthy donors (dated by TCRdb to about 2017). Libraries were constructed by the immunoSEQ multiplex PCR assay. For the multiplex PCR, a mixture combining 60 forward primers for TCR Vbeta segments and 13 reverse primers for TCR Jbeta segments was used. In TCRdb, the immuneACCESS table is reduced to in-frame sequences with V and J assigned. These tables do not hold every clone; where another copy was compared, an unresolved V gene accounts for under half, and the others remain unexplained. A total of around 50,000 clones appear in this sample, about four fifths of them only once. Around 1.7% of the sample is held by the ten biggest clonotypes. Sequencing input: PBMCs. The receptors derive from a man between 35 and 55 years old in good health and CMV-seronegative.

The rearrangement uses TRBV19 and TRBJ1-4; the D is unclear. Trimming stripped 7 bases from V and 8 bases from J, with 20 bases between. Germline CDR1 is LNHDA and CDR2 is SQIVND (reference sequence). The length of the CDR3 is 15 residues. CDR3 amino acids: CASNPSRPPNEKLFF. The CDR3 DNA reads TGTGCCAGTAACCCTAGCAGGCCACCGAACGAAAAACTGTTTTTT.

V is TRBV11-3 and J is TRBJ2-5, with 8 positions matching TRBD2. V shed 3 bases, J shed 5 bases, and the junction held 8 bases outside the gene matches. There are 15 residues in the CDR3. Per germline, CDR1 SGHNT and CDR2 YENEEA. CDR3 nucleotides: TGTGCCAGCAGCTTGGTGACTAGCGCTAAGGAGACCCAGTACTTC. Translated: CASSLVTSAKETQYF.